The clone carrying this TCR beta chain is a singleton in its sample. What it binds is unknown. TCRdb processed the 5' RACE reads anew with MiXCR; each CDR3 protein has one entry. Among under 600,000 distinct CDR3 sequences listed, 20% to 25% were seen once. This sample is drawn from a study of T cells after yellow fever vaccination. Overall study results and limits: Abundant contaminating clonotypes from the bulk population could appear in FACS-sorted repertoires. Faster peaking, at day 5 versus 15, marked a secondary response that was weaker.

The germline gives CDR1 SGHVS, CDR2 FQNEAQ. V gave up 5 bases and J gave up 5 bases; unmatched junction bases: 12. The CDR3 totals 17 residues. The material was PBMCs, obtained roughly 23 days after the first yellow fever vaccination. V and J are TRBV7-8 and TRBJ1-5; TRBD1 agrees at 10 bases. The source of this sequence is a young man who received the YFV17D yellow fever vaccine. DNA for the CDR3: TGTGCCAGCAGCCCCGGGACAGGGGCTAGTTCGGATCAGCCCCAGCATTTT. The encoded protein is CASSPGTGASSDQPQHF. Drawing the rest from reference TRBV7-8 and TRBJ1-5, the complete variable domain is GAGVSQSPRYKVAKRGQDVALRCDPISGHVSLFWYQQALGQGPEFLTYFQNEAQLDKSGLPSDRFFAERPEGSVSTLKIQRTQQEDSAVYLCASSPGTGASSDQPQHFGDGTRLSIL.